This note documents a single T cell receptor beta chain sequence. This entry comes from a study of blood T cell repertoires in COVID-19. Profiling relied on immunoSEQ multiplex PCR, and the TCRdb table lists in-frame clones only, not all of them. The sample has 150,000 to 200,000 clones, about four fifths seen once; the top ten hold 3% to 4%. The CDR3 sequence is 18 residues long. The source is a woman aged 55 to 70 who had recovered from COVID-19. Sequencing was carried out using PBMCs or T cells enriched from blood (not recorded which). The V call is TRBV21-1, the J call TRBJ1-1; the table's D call, TRBD1, was not checked against the DNA. TRBV21-1 represents a pseudogene. The chain's CDR3 is CASSKDLGAPTLNTEAFF. The CDR3 DNA reads TGTGCCAGCAGCAAAGATCTAGGGGCTCCAACCCTGAACACTGAAGCTTTCTTT.